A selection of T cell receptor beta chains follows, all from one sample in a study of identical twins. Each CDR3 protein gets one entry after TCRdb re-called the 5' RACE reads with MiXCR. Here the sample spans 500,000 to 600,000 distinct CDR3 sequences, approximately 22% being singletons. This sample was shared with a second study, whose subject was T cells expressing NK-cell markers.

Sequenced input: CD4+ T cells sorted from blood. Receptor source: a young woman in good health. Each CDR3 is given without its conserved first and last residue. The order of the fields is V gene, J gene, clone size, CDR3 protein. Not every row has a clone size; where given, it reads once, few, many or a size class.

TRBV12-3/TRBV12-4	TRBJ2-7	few	ASSPGERIYEQY
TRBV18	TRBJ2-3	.	ASSRSPRAGGNTDTQY
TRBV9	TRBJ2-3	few	ASSPQPGQGDTQY
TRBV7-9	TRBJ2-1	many	ASSPYNRDSIEQF
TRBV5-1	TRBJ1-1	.	ASSLAALGGGTEAF
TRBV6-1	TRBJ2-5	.	ASRPRQGWSQETQY
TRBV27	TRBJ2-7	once	ASSLKGYGRDGEQY
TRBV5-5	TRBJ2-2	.	ASSTGTTNTGELF
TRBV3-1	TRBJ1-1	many	ASSQGRGAEAF
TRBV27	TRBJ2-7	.	ASSLVLRLAGTILYEQY
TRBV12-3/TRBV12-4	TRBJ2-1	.	ASAPGRGFNNEQF
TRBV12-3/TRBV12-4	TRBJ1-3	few	ASSFQGMD
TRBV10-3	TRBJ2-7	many	APRLGTYEQY
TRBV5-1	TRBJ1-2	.	ASSQGNPNYGYT
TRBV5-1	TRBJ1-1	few	ASSYSGQGRVEAF
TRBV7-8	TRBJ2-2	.	ASRSWRENTGELF
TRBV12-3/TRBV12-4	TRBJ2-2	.	ASSRTSYSGELF
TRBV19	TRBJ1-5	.	ASTGRDAQPQH
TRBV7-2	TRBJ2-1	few	ASSIGLAVSYNEQF
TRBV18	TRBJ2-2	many	ASSPPGNTGELF
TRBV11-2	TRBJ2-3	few	ASSLVVRAGGRTDTQY
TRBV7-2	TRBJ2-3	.	ASSSRRSSTDTQY
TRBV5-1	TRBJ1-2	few	ASSLEGTGSGYT
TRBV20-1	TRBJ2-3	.	SASLLVGTDTQY